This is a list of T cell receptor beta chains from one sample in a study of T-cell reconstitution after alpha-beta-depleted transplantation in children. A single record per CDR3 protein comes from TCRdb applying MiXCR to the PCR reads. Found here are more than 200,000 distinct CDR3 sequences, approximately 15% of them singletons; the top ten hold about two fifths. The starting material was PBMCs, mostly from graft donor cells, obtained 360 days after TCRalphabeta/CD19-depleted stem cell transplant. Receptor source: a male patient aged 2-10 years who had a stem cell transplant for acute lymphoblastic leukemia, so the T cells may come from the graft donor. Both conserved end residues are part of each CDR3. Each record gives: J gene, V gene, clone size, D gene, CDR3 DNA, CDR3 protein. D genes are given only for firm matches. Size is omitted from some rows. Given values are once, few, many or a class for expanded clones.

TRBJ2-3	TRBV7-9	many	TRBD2	TGTGCCAGCGGAACTCTAGCGGGGACCACAGATACGCAGTATTTT	CASGTLAGTTDTQYF
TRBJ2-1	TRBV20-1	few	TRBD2	TGCAGTGCCCCCCCGGCCCTAGCGGGTTCGGATGAGCAGTTCTTC	CSAPPALAGSDEQFF
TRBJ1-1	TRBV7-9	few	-	TGTGCCAGCAGCCCGCGGGGGGGCACTGAAGCTTTCTTT	CASSPRGGTEAFF
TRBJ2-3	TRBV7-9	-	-	TGTGCCAGCAACCCCCTGCAGGTATCTTTAGATACGCAGTATTTT	CASNPLQVSLDTQYF
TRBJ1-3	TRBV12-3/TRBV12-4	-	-	TGTGCCAGCAAGGGGTTTACAGGAAACACCATATATTTT	CASKGFTGNTIYF
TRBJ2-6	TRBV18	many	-	TGTGCCAGCTCACCCTCTGGGGCCAACGTCCTGACTTTC	CASSPSGANVLTF
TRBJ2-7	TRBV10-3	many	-	TGTGCCATTGCCGGGACAAGCCCCTACGAGCAGTACTTC	CAIAGTSPYEQYF
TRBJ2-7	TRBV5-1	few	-	TGCGCCAGCAGCTTGTACGGGGGTAGCTCCTACGAGCAGTACTTC	CASSLYGGSSYEQYF
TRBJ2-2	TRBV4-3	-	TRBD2	TGCGCCAGCAGCCGGTTAGCGGGGGGGAACACCGGGGAGCTGTTTTTT	CASSRLAGGNTGELFF
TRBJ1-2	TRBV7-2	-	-	TGTGCCAGCAGCTTATTCGGACCACTTCTACAAGATGGCTACACCTTC	CASSLFGPLLQDGYTF
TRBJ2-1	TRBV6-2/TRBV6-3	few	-	TGTGCCAGCGATAACTACAGGCCCGACTCCCGCTCGAATGAGCAGTTCTTC	CASDNYRPDSRSNEQFF
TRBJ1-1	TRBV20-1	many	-	TGCAGCTTGGGGTTTCGGTTCTTT	CSLGFRFF
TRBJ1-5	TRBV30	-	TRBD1	TGTGCCTGTAAACAGGGGGCCGGCAATCAGCCCCAGCATTTT	CACKQGAGNQPQHF
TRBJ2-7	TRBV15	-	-	TGTGCCACCAGCAGAGATCAGGGGCCAAGCGAGCAGTACTTC	CATSRDQGPSEQYF
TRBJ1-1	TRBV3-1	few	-	TGTGCCAGCAACCGGGGGGGCTCGCCGAACACTGAAGCTTTCTTT	CASNRGGSPNTEAFF
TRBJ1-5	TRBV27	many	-	TGTGCCAGCAGGGAAGGACAGCCTGGGCAGCCCCAGCATTTT	CASREGQPGQPQHF
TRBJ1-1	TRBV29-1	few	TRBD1	TGCAGCGTTGGACAGGGGGGTCCGAACACTGAAGCTTTCTTT	CSVGQGGPNTEAFF
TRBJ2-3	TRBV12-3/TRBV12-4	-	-	TGTGCCAGCAGTCCTTTCCCCAGGGCAGATACGCAGTATTTT	CASSPFPRADTQYF
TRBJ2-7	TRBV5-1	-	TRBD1	TGCGCCAGCAGCCCCGGGACAGGGGGCGCCGAGCAGTACTTC	CASSPGTGGAEQYF
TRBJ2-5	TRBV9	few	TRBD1	TGTGCCAGCAGCGTAGCAGGGGGCCGCCAAGAGACCCAGTACTTC	CASSVAGGRQETQYF
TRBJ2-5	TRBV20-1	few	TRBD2	TGCAGTTGGGGGGCACGACTAGCGGGAGAGACCCAGTACTTC	CSWGARLAGETQYF
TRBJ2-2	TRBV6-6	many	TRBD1	TGTGCCAGCAGTCGGACAGGGGGCTATGACACCGGGGAGCTGTTTTTT	CASSRTGGYDTGELFF
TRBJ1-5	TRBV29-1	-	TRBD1	TGCAGCGTTGGCGGGCAGGGGGACAATCAGCCCCAGCATTTT	CSVGGQGDNQPQHF
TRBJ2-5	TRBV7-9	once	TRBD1	TGTGCCAGCAGCGAGGGGACAGGGGGCGGAGAGACCCAGTACTTC	CASSEGTGGGETQYF
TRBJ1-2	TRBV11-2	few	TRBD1	TGTGCCAGCAGCCTTGACAGGGGCATCTATGGCTACACCTTC	CASSLDRGIYGYTF
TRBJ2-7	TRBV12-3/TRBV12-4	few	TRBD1	TGTGCCAGCAGTCCGGACAGGGGAGGCGAGCAGTACTTC	CASSPDRGGEQYF
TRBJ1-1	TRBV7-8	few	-	TGTGCCAGCAGCCCCCGGGGGGGGGCGGGAACTGAAGCTTTCTTT	CASSPRGGAGTEAFF
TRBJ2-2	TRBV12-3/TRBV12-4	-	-	TGTGCCAGCAGTTTAGTTTCGTACACCGGGGAGCTGTTTTTT	CASSLVSYTGELFF
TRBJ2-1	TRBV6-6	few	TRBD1	TGTGCCAGCAGTTACGAACAGGGGGGTTACAATGAGCAGTTCTTC	CASSYEQGGYNEQFF
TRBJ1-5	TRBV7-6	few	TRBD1	TGTGCCAGCAGCTTAGGGCTTCCGGGACAGCCTTACAATCAGCCCCAGCATTTT	CASSLGLPGQPYNQPQHF
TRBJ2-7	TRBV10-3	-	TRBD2	TGTGCCATCAGTGCTGAGCGGGGGGTGGCCTACGAGCAGTACTTC	CAISAERGVAYEQYF
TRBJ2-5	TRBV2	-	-	TGTGCCAGCAGTGGGACAGTAGGAGAGACCCAGTACTTC	CASSGTVGETQYF
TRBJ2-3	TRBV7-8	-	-	TGTGCCAGCAGCTCTTTCGGGGTCACAGATACGCAGTATTTT	CASSSFGVTDTQYF
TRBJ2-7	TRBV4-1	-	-	TGCGCCAGCAGCCAAGAAGTGGGTCAAACCTACGAGCAGTACTTC	CASSQEVGQTYEQYF
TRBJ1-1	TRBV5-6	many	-	TGTGCCAGCAGCTTGGGTAATGAAGCTTTCTTT	CASSLGNEAFF
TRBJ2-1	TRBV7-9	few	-	TGTGCCAGCAGCTTAGTTATACCCTCCTACAATGAGCAGTTCTTC	CASSLVIPSYNEQFF
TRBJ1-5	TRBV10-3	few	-	TGTGCCATCAGTGAGTCGACAGTTAGCAATCAGCCCCAGCATTTT	CAISESTVSNQPQHF
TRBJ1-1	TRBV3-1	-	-	TGTGCCAGCAGCCAATCCCAGGGGAACACTGAAGCTTTCTTT	CASSQSQGNTEAFF
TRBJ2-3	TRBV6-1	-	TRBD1	TGTGCCAGCTCCCGGGACAGGGGAGAAACAGATACGCAGTATTTT	CASSRDRGETDTQYF
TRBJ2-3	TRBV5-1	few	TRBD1	TGCGCCAGCAGCAGAGGGGACAGGGAGGAGGATACGCAGTATTTT	CASSRGDREEDTQYF
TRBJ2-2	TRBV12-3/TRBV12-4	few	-	TGTGCCAGCAGTCTTACGTCCCTGGGGGCCGGGGAGCTGTTTTTT	CASSLTSLGAGELFF
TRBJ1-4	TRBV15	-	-	TGTGCCACCAGCAGAGTTTATGACAGTACATTCGCTAATGAAAAACTGTTTTTT	CATSRVYDSTFANEKLFF
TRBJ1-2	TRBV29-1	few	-	TGCAGCGTTGAGACACGCTATGGCTACACCTTC	CSVETRYGYTF
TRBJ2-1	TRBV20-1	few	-	TGCAGTGCTAGCAATCTTGTTCCTTACAATGAGCAGTTCTTC	CSASNLVPYNEQFF
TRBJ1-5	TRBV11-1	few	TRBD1	TGTGCCAGCAGCTTAGCTCCGGGACAGGGGGGCGGGGGAGTGGTTCAGCCCCAGCATTTT	CASSLAPGQGGGGVVQPQHF
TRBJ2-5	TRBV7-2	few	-	TGTGCCAGCAGTTTTTCCGGGACGGAAGAGACCCAGTACTTC	CASSFSGTEETQYF
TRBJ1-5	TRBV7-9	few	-	TGTGCCAGCAGCTTAGGGGGGCAAGGCAGATACAATCAGCCCCAGCATTTT	CASSLGGQGRYNQPQHF